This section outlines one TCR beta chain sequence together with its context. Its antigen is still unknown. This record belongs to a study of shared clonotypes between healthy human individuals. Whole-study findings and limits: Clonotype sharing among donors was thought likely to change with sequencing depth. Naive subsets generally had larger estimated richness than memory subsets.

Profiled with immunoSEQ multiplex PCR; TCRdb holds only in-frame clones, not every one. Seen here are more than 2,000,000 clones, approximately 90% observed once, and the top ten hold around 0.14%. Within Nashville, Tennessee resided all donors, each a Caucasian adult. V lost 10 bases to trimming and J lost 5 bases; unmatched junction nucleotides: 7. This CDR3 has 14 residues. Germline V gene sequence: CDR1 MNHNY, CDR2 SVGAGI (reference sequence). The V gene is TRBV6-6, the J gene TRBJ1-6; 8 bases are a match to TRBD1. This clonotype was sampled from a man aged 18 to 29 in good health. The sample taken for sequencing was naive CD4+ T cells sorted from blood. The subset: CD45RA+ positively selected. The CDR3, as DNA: TGTGCCATCCGCGACAGGGGCGATAATTCACCCCTCCACTTT. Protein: CAIRDRGDNSPLHF.